This record concerns one TCR beta chain sequence. The junction shows a germline mismatch at one end, possibly a read error. These data belong to a study of blood T cells in healthy people across ages. For the second PCR, which ran for roughly 6 to 12 cycles, a sample-barcoded 5' primer and a J-beta primer mix were used. TCRdb re-called the 5' RACE reads with MiXCR, one entry per CDR3 protein. The table lists about 2 million distinct CDR3 sequences, less than 50% of them singletons. The CDR3 totals 13 residues. The germline gives CDR1 SGHRS, CDR2 YFSETQ. The V and J genes are TRBV5-1 and TRBJ2-3; D is unclear. Specimen: blood. The TCR comes from a woman between 35 and 50 years old in good health. The CDR3 loop is CASSRTPQDRQYF. CDR3 DNA: TGCGCCAGCAGCCGAACCCCCCAGGATAGGCAGTATTTT.